Each of the 19 T cell receptor beta chains below was sequenced from the same sample in a study of T-cell reconstitution after alpha-beta-depleted transplantation in children. Unique molecular identifiers were incorporated into the prepared TCRbeta library. One entry per CDR3 protein, called by TCRdb with MiXCR from the PCR reads. The sample holds under 250,000 distinct CDR3 sequences; about 7% are singletons and the top ten take around 5%. The sample consisted of PBMCs, taken before TCRalphabeta/CD19-depleted stem cell transplant. The origin of the receptors is a boy aged 2 to 10 with acute lymphoblastic leukemia, due to receive a stem cell transplant.

In its sample, this clonotype was seen many times. The CDR3 protein is CASSEGGSWEQYF. CDR3 DNA: TGTGCCAGCAGCGAGGGGGGATCGTGGGAGCAGTACTTC. This chain links TRBV7-9 with TRBJ2-7; D tentatively reads TRBD1 or TRBD2 (6 bases each). The CDR3 runs to 13 residues. Germline assignment: CDR1 SEHNR and CDR2 FQNEAQ (reference sequence). V was shortened by 5 bases and J by 7 bases, with 15 bases between the two germline ends.

This clonotype has only a few counts. The V and J genes are TRBV11-2 and TRBJ1-2, with 7 bases aligning to TRBD1. This CDR3 is built from 15 residues. The V segment lost 1 base and the J segment 2 bases; nucleotides outside the gene matches: 4. The germline gives CDR1 SGHAT, CDR2 FQNNGV. The chain's CDR3 is CASSLGGDRNYGYTF. The CDR3, as DNA: TGTGCCAGCAGCTTAGGGGGGGACAGAAACTATGGCTACACCTTC.

The table lists this clonotype with many counts. The chain recombines TRBV29-1 with TRBJ2-7; TRBD2 aligns across 13 bases. Germline assignment: CDR1 SQVTM and CDR2 ANQGSEA. J was trimmed by 3 bases and V by 4 bases; bases with no gene match: 3. This CDR3 is built from 14 residues. In DNA, the CDR3 is TGCAGCGTTGGGGGACTAGCGGGACTCTACGAGCAGTACTTC. Protein sequence: CSVGGLAGLYEQYF.

The table lists this clonotype with many counts. CDR3 residues: CSASGGKGTDTQYF. CDR3 DNA sequence: TGCAGTGCCAGTGGAGGGAAAGGCACAGATACGCAGTATTTT. The chain combines TRBV20-1 with TRBJ2-3, with a possible D match to TRBD2 (6 bases). The germline V gene encodes CDR1 DFQATT and CDR2 SNEGSKA (reference sequence). This CDR3 has 14 amino acids. With 6 bases removed from V and 1 base from J, the gap between germline ends came to 14 bases.

This clonotype occurred many times. The chain combines TRBV25-1 with TRBJ2-5; TRBD1 is a possible D gene (6 bases). This CDR3 contains 13 residues. Germline assignment: CDR1 MGHDK and CDR2 SYGVNS. V gave up 6 bases and J gave up 5 bases, with 13 bases separating them. CDR3 nucleotide sequence: TGTGCCAGCAGGGGACACCTTCGGGAGACCCAGTACTTC. This codes for CASRGHLRETQYF.

This clonotype was counted many times. V is TRBV7-2 and J is TRBJ2-2; 8 nucleotides agree with TRBD2. This CDR3 comprises 17 residues. The germline V gene encodes CDR1 SGHTA and CDR2 FQGNSA. The V and J ends lost 1 base and 5 bases, in that order; junction bases with no gene match: 9. The CDR3: CASSLGGGTSQTGELFF. The CDR3 DNA is TGTGCCAGCAGCTTAGGGGGCGGGACTAGTCAGACCGGGGAGCTGTTTTTT.

This clonotype has only a few counts. V and J are TRBV6-1 and TRBJ1-3, with 8 positions matching TRBD1. V shed 5 bases and J 4 bases; nucleotides not matched to a gene: 1. The germline gives CDR1 MNHNS, CDR2 SASEGT. This CDR3 comprises 13 residues. The CDR3 sequence is CASSRDRGNTIYF. The CDR3 DNA reads as TGTGCCAGCAGTCGGGACAGGGGAAACACCATATATTTT.

This clonotype has ten or more counts. V and J are TRBV29-1 and TRBJ1-1, with 7 positions matching TRBD1. Germline CDR1 reads SQVTM; CDR2 reads ANQGSEA. V was clipped by 2 bases and J by 1 base; unmatched bases: 4. The CDR3 consists of 14 residues. Written as DNA, the CDR3 is TGCAGCGTTGAACGACAGGGAGGGAACACTGAAGCTTTCTTT. Protein sequence: CSVERQGGNTEAFF.

This clonotype was counted at least ten times. The CDR3 loop is CSVPGTGGDEQYF. Written as DNA, the CDR3 is TGCAGCGTACCCGGGACAGGGGGCGACGAGCAGTACTTC. This rearrangement joins TRBV29-1 to TRBJ2-7; 12 positions agree with TRBD1. After removal of 6 bases from V and 5 bases from J, the junction contained 5 bases not matched to a gene. Germline CDR1 SQVTM, CDR2 ANQGSEA. The CDR3 runs to 13 residues.

The V gene is TRBV19, the J gene TRBJ2-2, with a tentative D call TRBD1 (6 bases). The CDR3 runs 16 residues. CDR1 is LNHDA, CDR2 SQIVND, per germline (reference sequence). V was shortened by 0 bases and J by 1 base, with 9 bases between the two germline ends. The CDR3 DNA reads as TGTGCCAGTAGTATAGAGCAGGGGAGGAACACCGGGGAGCTGTTTTTT. Its translation: CASSIEQGRNTGELFF.

This clonotype was counted at least ten times. This sequence joins TRBV7-9 and TRBJ2-7; D possibly matches TRBD1 or TRBD2 (6 bases each). The V end lost 2 bases, the J end lost 3 bases, and 11 bases lay between the germline ends. The CDR3 extends over 14 amino acids. Germline CDR1 is SEHNR and CDR2 is FQNEAQ (reference sequence). The CDR3 is CASSLSGGIYEQYF. Written as DNA, the CDR3 is TGTGCCAGCAGCTTATCCGGGGGCATCTACGAGCAGTACTTC.

There are many counts of this clonotype. This chain connects TRBV12-3 or TRBV12-4 to TRBJ2-2; the D is unclear. The CDR3 totals 15 residues. V lost 4 bases to trimming and J lost 0 bases, with 9 bases between them. The CDR3 reads CASSYSDPNTGELFF. CDR3 sequence (DNA): TGTGCCAGCAGTTACAGCGATCCGAACACCGGGGAGCTGTTTTTT.

Only a few counts were recorded for this clonotype. The J gene is TRBJ2-1, the V gene TRBV7-2; 10 nucleotides line up with TRBD1. Looked up from germline, CDR1 is SGHTA and CDR2 is FQGNSA. This CDR3 region has 15 residues. The V and J ends lost 5 bases and 6 bases, in that order; junction bases with no gene match: 7. The CDR3 DNA is TGTGCCAGCAGCGACCGGGACAGGGGTCCCAATGAGCAGTTCTTC. It encodes CASSDRDRGPNEQFF.

This clonotype was seen ten or more times. The chain is built from TRBV7-9 and TRBJ2-1; D possibly corresponds to TRBD2 (5 bases). CDR1 and CDR2 (germline): SEHNR, FQNEAQ (reference sequence). The CDR3 consists of 13 residues. V was shortened by 3 bases and J by 4 bases, with 7 bases between the two germline ends. This chain's CDR3 is CASSFRGYNEQFF. CDR3 nucleotide sequence: TGTGCCAGCAGCTTTCGAGGGTACAATGAGCAGTTCTTC.

This clonotype was observed at least ten times. The chain has TRBV4-1 and TRBJ2-7; D assignment may be TRBD1 or TRBD2 (5 bases each). The CDR3 has 13 amino acids. The germline V gene encodes CDR1 MGHRA and CDR2 YSYEKL. Deletions cut 5 bases from V and 3 bases from J, with 11 bases between. CDR3 nucleotides: TGCGCCAGCAGCAGGGACGAGGGCTACGAGCAGTACTTC. It specifies CASSRDEGYEQYF.

The chain recombines TRBV7-2 with TRBJ1-1; no clear D gene. Trimming took off 3 bases at V and 1 base at J, with 9 bases between the two ends. The CDR3 totals 14 residues. Germline V gives CDR1 SGHTA, CDR2 FQGNSA. In nucleotides, the CDR3 is TGTGCCAGCAGCTTTCTGAATAAGAACACTGAAGCTTTCTTT. As protein: CASSFLNKNTEAFF.

This clonotype was recorded at least ten times. The gene calls are TRBV27 and TRBJ2-1, with 7 bases identical to TRBD1. Germline V lookup: CDR1 MNHEY, CDR2 SMNVEV (reference sequence). Unmatched junction bases numbered 9, after V lost 8 bases and J lost 2 bases. The CDR3 is made up of 15 amino acids. CDR3 amino acids: CASSVPGQTYNEQFF. In DNA, the CDR3 is TGTGCCAGCTCGGTACCGGGACAGACCTACAATGAGCAGTTCTTC.

The table lists this clonotype with a few counts. V is TRBV11-2 and J is TRBJ2-7; D ambiguous. V was cut by 8 bases and J by 5 bases, with 13 bases left in between. CDR1 and CDR2 from the germline V gene are SGHAT and FQNNGV. The CDR3 is made up of 12 amino acids. In DNA, the CDR3 is TGTGCCAGCCGCCCCCCTTCCAACGAGCAGTACTTC. Residues: CASRPPSNEQYF.

The chain recombines TRBV28 with TRBJ1-1; D unclear. Germline V CDR1 and CDR2: MDHEN, SYDVKM. The CDR3 runs to 15 residues. Trimming shortened V by 9 bases and J by 4 bases, and 21 bases separated the two germline ends. In DNA form, the CDR3 reads TGTGCCAGTCTAGGGCGGGGAACGAAGATCACTGAAGCTTTCTTT. Translation gives CASLGRGTKITEAFF.